This T cell receptor beta chain was obtained from a study of blood T cell repertoires in COVID-19. About the study: Specimens from acute and convalescent COVID-19 originated in the United States, Italy and Spain.

Germline V lookup: CDR1 LNHDA, CDR2 SQIVND (reference sequence). The CDR3 extends over 19 amino acids. V was clipped by 1 base and J by 4 bases; unmatched bases: 9. Only in-frame clones appear in the TCRdb table, and some are missing; sequencing was by immunoSEQ multiplex PCR. The data show more than 100,000 clones, 85% to 90% seen once. This rearrangement joins TRBV19 to TRBJ2-1; 14 bases are a match to TRBD2. The source of this sequence is a woman aged 45-59 years with active or convalescent COVID-19. Input material: peripheral blood. CDR3 sequence reads: CASSIVGTSGSGAYNEQFF. The DNA for the CDR3 is TGTGCCAGTAGTATAGTTGGGACTAGCGGGAGCGGAGCTTACAATGAGCAGTTCTTC.